Below are 3 T cell receptor beta chains sequenced from a single sample in a study of cytomegalovirus exposure and HLA in healthy donors. Researchers ran the PCR with 60 Vbeta and 13 Jbeta primers. Repertoires were generated with immunoSEQ multiplex PCR, while TCRdb's copy carries only in-frame clones and drops some. The sample records under 150,000 clones, about 82% being singletons. The specimen was PBMCs. The receptor source for this set is a female donor in good health and CMV-seropositive.

The V and J genes are TRBV5-6 and TRBJ2-1; TRBD2 agrees at 9 bases. Germline-derived CDR1 and CDR2 are SGHDT and YYEEEE. This CDR3 region has 17 residues. The V gene end was trimmed by 5 bases and the J gene end by 5 bases; junction bases not matched to a gene: 14. The DNA of the CDR3 is TGTGCCAGCAGTTCTGGCGGGGGGGAGATACTTAACAATGAGCAGTTCTTC. Amino acids: CASSSGGGEILNNEQFF. The full variable domain, rest sourced from reference TRBV5-6 and TRBJ2-1, is DAGVTQSPTHLIKTRGQQVTLRCSPKSGHDTVSWYQQALGQGPQFIFQYYEEEERQRGNFPDRFSGHQFPNYSSELNVNALLLGDSALYLCASSSGGGEILNNEQFFGPGTRLTVL.

This clone was picked up a small number of times. CDR3 sequence: CASSLGPVNTGELFF. DNA for the CDR3: TGCGCCAGCAGCTTGGGTCCGGTTAACACCGGGGAGCTGTTTTTT. The chain joins TRBV5-1 to TRBJ2-2; no clear D. The CDR3 extends over 15 amino acids. From germline, CDR1 is SGHRS and CDR2 YFSETQ. The germline V and J ends were trimmed by 0 bases and 2 bases, with 8 bases remaining between them.

The sample holds a few counts of this clone. The V and J genes are TRBV4-1 and TRBJ2-5; 9 bases are a match to TRBD1. Germline V gene sequence: CDR1 MGHRA, CDR2 YSYEKL. The CDR3 has 14 amino acids. With V trimmed by 3 bases and J by 5 bases, 4 bases remained unmatched. The CDR3, as DNA: TGCGCCAGCAGCCATGGGACAGGGTCGGAGACCCAGTACTTC. Protein product: CASSHGTGSETQYF.